The rows below give T cell receptor beta chains drawn from one sample of a study of beta chain features in type 1 diabetes. Clones were sequenced by immunoSEQ multiplex PCR, and TCRdb holds only the in-frame ones, with some missing. The sample yields 300,000 to 350,000 clones, approximately 10% seen once. The sample comprised central memory CD4+ T cells from blood. These receptors came from a man in his thirties or forties with type 1 diabetes. Each CDR3 is given with its conserved first and last residue. D genes are given only for firm matches. Some rows have no size entry. The others give once, few or many, or a class for an expanded clone.

D: TRBD1
J: TRBJ1-2
V: TRBV2
size: .
DNA: TGTGCCAGCCATTTCCCGGGACAGGGAAATGGCTACACCTTC
CDR3: CASHFPGQGNGYTF

D: .
J: TRBJ1-5
V: TRBV6-5
size: few
DNA: TGTGCCAGCAGTCGCGAAGGGGATCAGCCCCAGCATTTT
CDR3: CASSREGDQPQHF

D: TRBD1
J: TRBJ1-2
V: TRBV10-2
size: .
DNA: TGCGCCAGCGCCGGGACAGGGGTTGGTGGCTACACCTTC
CDR3: CASAGTGVGGYTF

D: .
J: TRBJ2-3
V: TRBV20-1
size: .
DNA: TGCAGTGCTATGGCGTCAGATACGCAGTATTTT
CDR3: CSAMASDTQYF

D: .
J: TRBJ2-1
V: TRBV7-2
size: few
DNA: TGTGCCAGCAGCTTAGAGCAGGTGAATGAGCAGTTCTTC
CDR3: CASSLEQVNEQFF

D: TRBD1
J: TRBJ2-3
V: TRBV9
size: .
DNA: TGTGCCAGCAGCGTAGCGCCACAGGGGGCCGGCACAGATACGCAGTATTTT
CDR3: CASSVAPQGAGTDTQYF

D: TRBD1
J: TRBJ1-4
V: TRBV2
size: .
DNA: TGTGCCAGCAGAGATCGACAGGGCCTTCGTAATGAAAAACTGTTTTTT
CDR3: CASRDRQGLRNEKLFF

D: .
J: TRBJ1-1
V: TRBV5-1
size: few
DNA: TGCGCCAGCAGCTTTTCGACAAACACTGAAGCTTTCTTT
CDR3: CASSFSTNTEAFF

D: .
J: TRBJ2-5
V: TRBV7-2
size: few
DNA: TGTGCCAGCAGTCTAGAGCGGCCAGAGACCCAGTACTTC
CDR3: CASSLERPETQYF

D: .
J: TRBJ1-5
V: TRBV7-9
size: many
DNA: TGTGCCAGCAGCCTGGACGGGCTGTCCCAGCATTTT
CDR3: CASSLDGLSQHF

D: .
J: TRBJ2-1
V: TRBV20-1
size: few
DNA: TGCAGTGCAATCCCCGTGAGGGAGCAGTTCTTC
CDR3: CSAIPVREQFF

D: .
J: TRBJ1-6
V: TRBV28
size: few
DNA: TGTGCCAGCAGTTTGGTCCTGAGGCATTCACCCCTCCACTTT
CDR3: CASSLVLRHSPLHF

D: .
J: TRBJ1-1
V: TRBV18
size: .
DNA: TGTGCCAGCTCACCACCGCTGGGGGCTGAAGCTTTCTTT
CDR3: CASSPPLGAEAFF

D: .
J: TRBJ2-2
V: TRBV5-1
size: .
DNA: TGCGCCAGCACAACGGACAGAGCTAACACCGGGGAGCTGTTTTTT
CDR3: CASTTDRANTGELFF

D: .
J: TRBJ1-4
V: TRBV30
size: few
DNA: TGTGCCTGGAGTGTATCCCTCGGCCCGGGAGAAAAACTGTTTTTT
CDR3: CAWSVSLGPGEKLFF

D: .
J: TRBJ2-5
V: TRBV9
size: .
DNA: TGTGCCAGCAGCGTAGAGATTCGGGGGACCCAGTACTTC
CDR3: CASSVEIRGTQYF

D: .
J: TRBJ1-5
V: TRBV30
size: .
DNA: TGTGCCTGGAGTTGGCCGGATCAGGGGTTTCAGCCCCAGCATTTT
CDR3: CAWSWPDQGFQPQHF

D: .
J: TRBJ1-2
V: TRBV5-1
size: .
DNA: TGCGCCAGCAGCGATCTAACAGGTTTTTATGGCTACACCTTC
CDR3: CASSDLTGFYGYTF

D: TRBD1
J: TRBJ1-4
V: TRBV29-1
size: few
DNA: TGCAGCGTTGGGGACAGGGTCTCGGAACTGTTTTTT
CDR3: CSVGDRVSELFF

D: .
J: TRBJ1-3
V: TRBV14
size: many
DNA: TGTGCCAGCTACACCATATATTTT
CDR3: CASYTIYF

D: TRBD1
J: TRBJ1-5
V: TRBV27
size: .
DNA: TGTGCCAGCAGTAATACCGGGACAGGCAATGGGCCCCAGCATTTT
CDR3: CASSNTGTGNGPQHF

D: .
J: TRBJ2-3
V: TRBV6-6
size: .
DNA: TGTGCCATCAGTGAGTCGGGCGGTCCCACAGATACGCAGTATTTT
CDR3: CAISESGGPTDTQYF

D: .
J: TRBJ2-3
V: TRBV7-9
size: few
DNA: TGTGCCAGCAGCCCCCTAGGGGGGGACCGCACAGATACGCAGTATTTT
CDR3: CASSPLGGDRTDTQYF

D: TRBD1
J: TRBJ2-5
V: TRBV4-2
size: few
DNA: TGTGCCAGCAGCCAATCCGACAGGGCCTCCCCGTACTTC
CDR3: CASSQSDRASPYF

D: .
J: TRBJ2-7
V: TRBV27
size: many
DNA: TGTGCCAGCAGGGGCAGAAGCGACGAGCAGTACTTC
CDR3: CASRGRSDEQYF

D: TRBD1
J: TRBJ1-6
V: TRBV28
size: few
DNA: TGTGCCAGCAGCTTACGACAGGGGGTTCTGTCACCCCTCCACTTT
CDR3: CASSLRQGVLSPLHF

D: .
J: TRBJ2-4
V: TRBV19
size: .
DNA: TGTGCCAGTACTACAACACGGACCCGCAACATTCAGTACTTC
CDR3: CASTTTRTRNIQYF

D: .
J: TRBJ1-1
V: TRBV7-7
size: many
DNA: TGTGCTAGCAGCGTAACAGGGAGCACTGAAGCTTTCTTT
CDR3: CASSVTGSTEAFF

D: .
J: TRBJ1-1
V: TRBV2
size: few
DNA: TGTGCCAGCAGCTCGACAGCTACAAACACTGAAGCTTTCTTT
CDR3: CASSSTATNTEAFF